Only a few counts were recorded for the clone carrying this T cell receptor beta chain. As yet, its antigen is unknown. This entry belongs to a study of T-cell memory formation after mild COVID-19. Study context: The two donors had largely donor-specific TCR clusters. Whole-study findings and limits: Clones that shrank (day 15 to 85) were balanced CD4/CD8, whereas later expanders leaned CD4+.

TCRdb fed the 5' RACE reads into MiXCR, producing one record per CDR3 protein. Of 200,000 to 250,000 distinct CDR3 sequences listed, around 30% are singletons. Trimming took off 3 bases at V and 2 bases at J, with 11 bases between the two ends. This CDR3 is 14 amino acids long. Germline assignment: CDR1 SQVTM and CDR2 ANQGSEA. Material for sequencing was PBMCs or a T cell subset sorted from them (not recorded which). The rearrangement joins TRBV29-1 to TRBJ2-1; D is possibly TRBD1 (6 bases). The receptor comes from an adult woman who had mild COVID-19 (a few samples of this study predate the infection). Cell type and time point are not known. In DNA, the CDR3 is TGCAGCGTTGAGGGACAAGTTACCTACAATGAGCAGTTCTTC. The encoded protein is CSVEGQVTYNEQFF.